The clone carrying this TCR beta chain has ten or more counts. These data come from a study of T cells in Graves' hyperthyroidism and ophthalmopathy. In the study overall: The authors collected peripheral blood at initial diagnosis, before any treatment.

Trimming cost V 2 bases and J 8 bases, with 12 bases left between them. The CDR3 length is 13 residues. Amplification yielded TCR beta CDR3 regions, with RNA transcripts as the source. With the HTBI primer set, the TCR CDR3 went through a first round of RT-PCR. TCRdb redid the calling of the multiplex PCR reads with MiXCR, one entry per CDR3 protein. This table holds about 380,000 distinct CDR3 sequences, roughly 20% found once. The clonotype comes from a young man with Graves' ophthalmopathy. The specimen was blood. The gene calls are TRBV12-3 or TRBV12-4 and TRBJ1-2; D remains ambiguous. The CDR3 sequence is CASSLSEPAGYTF. CDR3 nucleotides: TGTGCCAGCAGTTTATCCGAGCCCGCGGGCTACACCTTC.